The TCR beta chain described here comes from a study of identical twins. The V end was cut by 2 bases, the J end by 7 bases, with 10 bases between. The CDR3 loop spans 12 amino acids. Germline V gene lookup returns CDR1 SGHDT and CDR2 YYEEEE. This clonotype occurred many times. Each CDR3 protein gets one entry after TCRdb re-called the 5' RACE reads with MiXCR. The top ten clones hold roughly 10% of a sample with 200,000 to 300,000 distinct CDR3 sequences, approximately 10% of them seen once. The specimen was memory T cells sorted from blood. V and J are TRBV5-6 and TRBJ2-7, with a possible D match to TRBD2 (5 bases). The TCR originated in a man over 45 in good health. Here the CDR3 reads CASSFSSGEQYF. The CDR3 DNA sequence: TGTGCCAGCAGCTTTTCCTCGGGGGAGCAGTACTTC.